Listed below are T cell receptor beta chains from one sample, sequenced in a study of blood T cell repertoires in COVID-19. Assay used: immunoSEQ multiplex PCR; TCRdb lists only in-frame clones, some missing. The data contain about 170,000 clones, roughly 70% of them singletons. Sequencing was carried out using peripheral blood. The receptor source for this set is a woman older than 75 with acute or convalescent COVID-19. The CDR3 runs from the conserved cysteine through the conserved F or W. The order of the fields is V gene, J gene, D gene, CDR3 protein. The D gene is left open where the match is weak.

V gene: TRBV19; J gene: TRBJ2-7; D gene: TRBD2; CDR3 protein: CASSTSGNEQYF
V gene: TRBV27; J gene: TRBJ2-1; D gene: TRBD2; CDR3 protein: CASSPGTSGYNEQFF
V gene: TRBV19; J gene: TRBJ1-4; D gene: -; CDR3 protein: CASVGAANEKLFF
V gene: TRBV5-4; J gene: TRBJ2-7; D gene: TRBD2; CDR3 protein: CASSPGTSGLYEQYF
V gene: TRBV7-9; J gene: TRBJ1-1; D gene: -; CDR3 protein: CASSSYRKTMNTEAFF
V gene: TRBV3-1/TRBV3-2; J gene: TRBJ2-1; D gene: -; CDR3 protein: CASSPPLGLATYNEQFF
V gene: TRBV6-5; J gene: TRBJ2-1; D gene: TRBD1; CDR3 protein: CASSYPGQARNEQFF
V gene: TRBV14; J gene: TRBJ2-3; D gene: TRBD2; CDR3 protein: CASSQVRTSGRTDTQYF
V gene: TRBV6-5; J gene: TRBJ2-5; D gene: -; CDR3 protein: CASSLRAETQYF
V gene: TRBV5-1; J gene: TRBJ2-7; D gene: TRBD2; CDR3 protein: CASSSTSGRALSEQYF
V gene: TRBV6-5; J gene: TRBJ2-7; D gene: TRBD2; CDR3 protein: CASSYSSGRAYEQYF
V gene: TRBV27; J gene: TRBJ1-1; D gene: TRBD1; CDR3 protein: CASSLTTGGSISRTEAFF
V gene: TRBV10-3; J gene: TRBJ2-6; D gene: TRBD1; CDR3 protein: CAISRQGAPSGANVLTF
V gene: TRBV30; J gene: TRBJ2-5; D gene: TRBD2; CDR3 protein: CAWGRLAGVETQYF
V gene: TRBV7-3; J gene: TRBJ2-1; D gene: TRBD2; CDR3 protein: CASSLGPGTSGRGQFF
V gene: TRBV4-3; J gene: TRBJ2-1; D gene: TRBD2; CDR3 protein: CASSQAGGRGNEQFF
V gene: TRBV19; J gene: TRBJ1-2; D gene: -; CDR3 protein: CASSIDLVGTIYGYTF
V gene: TRBV5-6; J gene: TRBJ2-5; D gene: -; CDR3 protein: CASSFFDSKETQYF
V gene: TRBV18; J gene: TRBJ2-1; D gene: -; CDR3 protein: CASSPRRDRSYNEQFF
V gene: TRBV18; J gene: TRBJ1-6; D gene: -; CDR3 protein: CASSLTSQTQDSPLHF
V gene: TRBV4-3; J gene: TRBJ1-2; D gene: TRBD1; CDR3 protein: CASSQTGLYGYTF
V gene: TRBV28; J gene: TRBJ2-7; D gene: TRBD2; CDR3 protein: CASSYRTSAHYEQYF
V gene: TRBV5-6; J gene: TRBJ2-7; D gene: TRBD1; CDR3 protein: CASSLIGTGKGEQYF
V gene: TRBV6-5; J gene: TRBJ2-1; D gene: TRBD1; CDR3 protein: CASSYEPRQGTNEQFF
V gene: TRBV11-3; J gene: TRBJ2-4; D gene: TRBD1; CDR3 protein: CASSRQGNYIQYF
V gene: TRBV4-1; J gene: TRBJ1-4; D gene: TRBD1; CDR3 protein: CASSLITGVEKLFF
V gene: TRBV30; J gene: TRBJ1-2; D gene: TRBD1; CDR3 protein: CAWSHRGRRYTF
V gene: TRBV5-1; J gene: TRBJ2-5; D gene: -; CDR3 protein: CASSLEVMGRETQYF
V gene: TRBV4-1; J gene: TRBJ2-7; D gene: TRBD2; CDR3 protein: CASSPAGVGAGEQYF
V gene: TRBV5-1; J gene: TRBJ2-7; D gene: -; CDR3 protein: CASSQDPGYEQYF
V gene: TRBV28; J gene: TRBJ2-7; D gene: TRBD2; CDR3 protein: CASSLFRLAGESHEQYF
V gene: TRBV9; J gene: TRBJ2-2; D gene: TRBD1; CDR3 protein: CASSRTGTGAVELFF
V gene: TRBV7-9; J gene: TRBJ2-2; D gene: -; CDR3 protein: CASSLAIRWEADTGELFF
V gene: TRBV6-5; J gene: TRBJ2-5; D gene: -; CDR3 protein: CASSYSGAGDQETQYF
V gene: TRBV5-1; J gene: TRBJ1-2; D gene: -; CDR3 protein: CASSLFTNYGYTF
V gene: TRBV25-1; J gene: TRBJ1-1; D gene: TRBD1; CDR3 protein: CASSENRGASNTEAFF
V gene: TRBV2; J gene: TRBJ2-6; D gene: -; CDR3 protein: CASSEVGFSGANVLTF
V gene: TRBV29-1; J gene: TRBJ2-2; D gene: -; CDR3 protein: CSEAGTKAAGELFF
V gene: TRBV28; J gene: TRBJ1-2; D gene: TRBD1; CDR3 protein: CASSLTGGGYGYTF
V gene: TRBV19; J gene: TRBJ1-1; D gene: TRBD1; CDR3 protein: CASTRRTGMNTEAFF
V gene: TRBV2; J gene: TRBJ1-4; D gene: -; CDR3 protein: CASSAIGGEKLFF
V gene: TRBV3-1/TRBV3-2; J gene: TRBJ1-3; D gene: -; CDR3 protein: CASSQERGTIYF
V gene: TRBV5-1; J gene: TRBJ2-1; D gene: TRBD2; CDR3 protein: CASSLYPGTSGRDEQFF
V gene: TRBV5-1; J gene: TRBJ1-2; D gene: TRBD1; CDR3 protein: CASSSDRGYGYTF
V gene: TRBV10-2; J gene: TRBJ2-1; D gene: TRBD2; CDR3 protein: CASSERIAGNNEQFF
V gene: TRBV4-2; J gene: TRBJ2-1; D gene: -; CDR3 protein: CASSQDQASLISSNEQFF
V gene: TRBV27; J gene: TRBJ1-2; D gene: TRBD1; CDR3 protein: CASSRTGGTNYGYTF
V gene: TRBV2; J gene: TRBJ2-7; D gene: -; CDR3 protein: CASRAESEGEQYF
V gene: TRBV2; J gene: TRBJ2-1; D gene: TRBD1; CDR3 protein: CASSEGTGAYNEQFF
V gene: TRBV20-1; J gene: TRBJ1-1; D gene: -; CDR3 protein: CSARSGTEAFF
V gene: TRBV30; J gene: TRBJ1-5; D gene: -; CDR3 protein: CAWSSRGNQPQHF
V gene: TRBV5-5; J gene: TRBJ1-6; D gene: -; CDR3 protein: CASSSEQGNSPLHF
V gene: TRBV28; J gene: TRBJ1-5; D gene: -; CDR3 protein: CASSHDSLTNQPQHF
V gene: TRBV7-2; J gene: TRBJ1-2; D gene: TRBD1; CDR3 protein: CASSSTQGQNGYTF
V gene: TRBV28; J gene: TRBJ1-2; D gene: TRBD1; CDR3 protein: CASSQGTGNYGYTF
V gene: TRBV28; J gene: TRBJ1-5; D gene: TRBD1; CDR3 protein: CASSLTGGGQPQHF
V gene: TRBV21-1; J gene: TRBJ2-7; D gene: -; CDR3 protein: CASAGTTRYEQYF
V gene: TRBV3-1/TRBV3-2; J gene: TRBJ1-6; D gene: -; CDR3 protein: CASSQGGPWGDNSPLHF
V gene: TRBV11-2; J gene: TRBJ1-2; D gene: TRBD1; CDR3 protein: CASSSIDRVSGYTF
V gene: TRBV7-2; J gene: TRBJ2-3; D gene: -; CDR3 protein: CASRAGGPGTDTQYF